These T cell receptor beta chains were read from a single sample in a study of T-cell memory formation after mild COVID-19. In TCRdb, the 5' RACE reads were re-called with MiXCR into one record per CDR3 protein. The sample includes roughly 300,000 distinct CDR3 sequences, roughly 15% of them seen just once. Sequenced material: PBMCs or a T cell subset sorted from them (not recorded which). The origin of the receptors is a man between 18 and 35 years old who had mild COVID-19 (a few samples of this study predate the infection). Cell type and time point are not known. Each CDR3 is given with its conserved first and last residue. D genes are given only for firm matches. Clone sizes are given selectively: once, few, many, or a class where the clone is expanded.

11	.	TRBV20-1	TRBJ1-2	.	TGCAGTGGGGCCCCTGACTATGGCTACACCTTC	CSGAPDYGYTF
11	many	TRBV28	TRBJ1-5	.	TGTGCCAGCGGGACGGATCAGCCCCAGCATTTT	CASGTDQPQHF
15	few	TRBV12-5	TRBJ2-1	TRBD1	TGTGCTAGTGGGGTAACAGGGGCACAATACAATGAGCAGTTCTTC	CASGVTGAQYNEQFF
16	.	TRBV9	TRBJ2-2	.	TGTGCCAGCAGCCCGCGAGTCGGACAAAACACCGGGGAGCTGTTTTTT	CASSPRVGQNTGELFF
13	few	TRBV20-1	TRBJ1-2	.	TGCAGTGCTAGAGCGGGACACGACTATGGCTACACCTTC	CSARAGHDYGYTF
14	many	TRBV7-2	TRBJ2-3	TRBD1	TGTGCCAGCAGAAACAGGGGTAGCACAGATACGCAGTATTTT	CASRNRGSTDTQYF
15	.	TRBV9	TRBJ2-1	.	TGTGCCAGCAGCCCCGGCAAAAGGGACCTCAATGAGCAGTTCTTC	CASSPGKRDLNEQFF
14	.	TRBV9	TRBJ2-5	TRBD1	TGTGCCAGCAGCCCCGGACAGGGAGACGAGACCCAGTACTTC	CASSPGQGDETQYF
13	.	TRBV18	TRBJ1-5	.	TGTTCCAGCTCACCAGCCGGCAATCAGCCCCAGCATTTT	CSSSPAGNQPQHF
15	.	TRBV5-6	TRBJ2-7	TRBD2	TGTGCCAGCAGCCGGGAACTAGCGGGGATCTACGAGCAGTACTTC	CASSRELAGIYEQYF
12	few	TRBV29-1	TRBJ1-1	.	TGCAGCGTGAGGGGGTGGGACACTGAAGCTTTCTTT	CSVRGWDTEAFF
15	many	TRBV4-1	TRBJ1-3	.	TGCGCCAGCAGCCCCACCCCGAGCTCTGGAAACACCATATATTTT	CASSPTPSSGNTIYF
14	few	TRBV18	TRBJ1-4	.	TGTGCCAGCTCAACATACAGGAGCAGCGAAAAACTGTTTTTT	CASSTYRSSEKLFF
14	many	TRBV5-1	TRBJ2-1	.	TGCGCCAGCAGCTTCAGGGGCGCGGAAAATGAGCAGTTCTTC	CASSFRGAENEQFF
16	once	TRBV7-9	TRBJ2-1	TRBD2	TGTGCCAGCAGCTTCACCTCGGGTAGCGGGGTCAATGAGCAGTTCTTC	CASSFTSGSGVNEQFF
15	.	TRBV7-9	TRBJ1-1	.	TGTGCCAGCAGCCCGCCCAGGGGTCGGGACACTGAAGCTTTCTTT	CASSPPRGRDTEAFF
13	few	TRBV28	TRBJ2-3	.	TGTGCCAGCAGTGCCGTGAACACAGATACGCAGTATTTT	CASSAVNTDTQYF
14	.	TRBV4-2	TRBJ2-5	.	TGTGCCAGCAGCCAAGACCCATCAGCAGAGACCCAGTACTTC	CASSQDPSAETQYF
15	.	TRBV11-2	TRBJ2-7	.	TGTGCCAGCAGTTACCAAACCACAGTTAACTACGAGCAGTACTTC	CASSYQTTVNYEQYF
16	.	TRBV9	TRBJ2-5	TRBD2	TGTGCCAGCAGCCTGGGGGTAGCGGGACCCCAAGAGACCCAGTACTTC	CASSLGVAGPQETQYF
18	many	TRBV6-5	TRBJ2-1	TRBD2	TGTGCCAGCAGCCTAACCGGGACTAGCGGGATATCGGGCAATGAGCAGTTCTTC	CASSLTGTSGISGNEQFF
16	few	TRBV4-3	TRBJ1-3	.	TGCGCCAGCAGCCAGAATAGGGCAGGGTCTGGAAACACCATATATTTT	CASSQNRAGSGNTIYF
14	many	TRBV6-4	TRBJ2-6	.	TGTGCCAGCAGTCAAAACTCTGGGGCCAACGTCCTGACTTTC	CASSQNSGANVLTF
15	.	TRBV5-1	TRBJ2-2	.	TGCGCCAGCAGCCCATGGACAGATAACACCGGGGAGCTGTTTTTT	CASSPWTDNTGELFF
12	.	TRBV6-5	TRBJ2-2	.	TGTGCCAGCACCACCGACATTGGGGAGCTGTTTTTT	CASTTDIGELFF
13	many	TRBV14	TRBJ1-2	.	TGTGCCAGCAGCCAAGGGGCTAACTATGGCTACACCTTC	CASSQGANYGYTF
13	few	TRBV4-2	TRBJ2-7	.	TGTGCCAGCAGTCCCTATACCGGCTACGAGCAGTACTTC	CASSPYTGYEQYF
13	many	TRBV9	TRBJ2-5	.	TGTGCCAGCAGCGTGGGACGGACGGAGACCCAGTACTTC	CASSVGRTETQYF
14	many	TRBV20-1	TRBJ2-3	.	TGCAGTGCTAGTTTCCAGAGATACACAGATACGCAGTATTTT	CSASFQRYTDTQYF
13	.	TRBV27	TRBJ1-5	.	TGTGCCAGCAGTTTATTCGAGCGGGGGCCCCAGCATTTT	CASSLFERGPQHF
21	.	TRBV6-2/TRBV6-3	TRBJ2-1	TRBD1	TGTGCCAGCAGTTACCCCCCTCCCGGACAGGGCCTCACGAGGGATTACAATGAGCAGTTCTTC	CASSYPPPGQGLTRDYNEQFF
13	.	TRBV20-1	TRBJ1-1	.	TGCAGTGCTTTGGACGGGACAATCACTGAAGCTTTCTTT	CSALDGTITEAFF
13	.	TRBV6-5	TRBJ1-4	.	TGTGCCAGCAGTTTCAAGGCGAGTGAAAAACTGTTTTTT	CASSFKASEKLFF
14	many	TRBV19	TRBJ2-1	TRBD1	TGTGCCAGTAGTCTCCGGGACAGAGACAATGAGCAGTTCTTC	CASSLRDRDNEQFF
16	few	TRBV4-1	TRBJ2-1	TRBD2	TGCGCCAGCAGCCAACAAGCGGGGGGCACCTACAATGAGCAGTTCTTC	CASSQQAGGTYNEQFF
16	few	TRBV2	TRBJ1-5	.	TGTGCCAGCAGTGAAGCCCCAGGGACCGCTAATCAGCCCCAGCATTTT	CASSEAPGTANQPQHF
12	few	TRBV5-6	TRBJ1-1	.	TGTGCCAGCAGCAACGGGAACACTGAAGCTTTCTTT	CASSNGNTEAFF
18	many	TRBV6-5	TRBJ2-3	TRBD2	TGTGCCAGCAGCAAGGGACTAGCGGGGGGACACGACACAGATACGCAGTATTTT	CASSKGLAGGHDTDTQYF
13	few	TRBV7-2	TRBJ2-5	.	TGTGCCAGCAGCTTAAAGCATGGAGAGACCCAGTACTTC	CASSLKHGETQYF
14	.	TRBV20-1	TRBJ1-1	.	TGCAGTGCTAGAGTTGGAGGGGGAGGCACTGAAGCTTTCTTT	CSARVGGGGTEAFF
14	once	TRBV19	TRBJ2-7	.	TGTGCCAGTAGTATAACTCCGACTCCATACGAGCAGTACTTC	CASSITPTPYEQYF
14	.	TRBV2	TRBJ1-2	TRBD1	TGTGCCAGCAGTGTGCGACAGGGGGCCGGTGGCTACACCTTC	CASSVRQGAGGYTF
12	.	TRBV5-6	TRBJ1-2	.	TGTGCCAGCAGCTTGGATATACGTGGCTACACCTTC	CASSLDIRGYTF
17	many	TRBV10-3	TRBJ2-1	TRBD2	TGTGCCATCAGTTTAGGAGGGACTAGCGGGGGGGCTGGTGAGCAGTTCTTC	CAISLGGTSGGAGEQFF
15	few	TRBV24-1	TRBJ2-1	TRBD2	TGTGCCACCAGTACTCCTAGCGGGGGGGCCAATGAGCAGTTCTTC	CATSTPSGGANEQFF
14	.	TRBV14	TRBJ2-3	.	TGTGCCAGCAGCCGTACCTTAGGGTCCGAGACGCAGTATTTT	CASSRTLGSETQYF
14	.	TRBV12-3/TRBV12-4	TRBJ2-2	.	TGTGCCAGCAGTCGGAAGGGGACGGCCGGGGAGCTGTTTTTT	CASSRKGTAGELFF
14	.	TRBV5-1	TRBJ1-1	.	TGCGCCAGCACCCTACAGGGTCAGGAGACTGAAGCTTTCTTT	CASTLQGQETEAFF
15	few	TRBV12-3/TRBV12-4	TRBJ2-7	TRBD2	TGTGCCAGCAGTGCCCCGGGACTAGCCTCCTACGAGCAGTACTTC	CASSAPGLASYEQYF
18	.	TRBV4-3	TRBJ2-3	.	TGCGCCAGCAGCCAAGAAATCCTACTACCCTCCCGCACAGATACGCAGTATTTT	CASSQEILLPSRTDTQYF
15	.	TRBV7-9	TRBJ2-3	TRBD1	TGTGCCAGCAGCTTAGGCAGACAGGGTGCAGATACGCAGTATTTT	CASSLGRQGADTQYF
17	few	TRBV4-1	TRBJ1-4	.	TGCGCCAGCAGCCAAGGTTGGACAGACGCAACTAATGAAAAACTGTTTTTT	CASSQGWTDATNEKLFF
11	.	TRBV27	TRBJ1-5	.	TGTGCCAGCGGACTGACCGTGCCCCAGCATTTT	CASGLTVPQHF
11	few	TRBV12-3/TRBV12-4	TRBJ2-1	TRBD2	TGTGCCAGCAGTTTAACGGGGGGGCAGTTCTTC	CASSLTGGQFF
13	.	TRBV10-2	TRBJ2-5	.	TGCGCCAGCAGTGAGATACTCGAGGGGACCCAGTACTTC	CASSEILEGTQYF
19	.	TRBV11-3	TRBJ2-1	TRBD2	TGTGCCAGCAGCTTAGGTCTAGCGGGGGAAATAAGCTCCTACAATGAGCAGTTCTTC	CASSLGLAGEISSYNEQFF
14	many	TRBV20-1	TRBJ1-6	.	TGCAGTGCTAGGAGGGGCTCCTATAATTCACCCCTCCACTTT	CSARRGSYNSPLHF
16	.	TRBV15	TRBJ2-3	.	TGTGCCACCAGCAGAGTTCCAGGGGATTTGTCAGATACGCAGTATTTT	CATSRVPGDLSDTQYF
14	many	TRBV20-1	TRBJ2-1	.	TGCAGTGCCACAGGGAACTGGTCCTACAATGAGCAGTTCTTC	CSATGNWSYNEQFF
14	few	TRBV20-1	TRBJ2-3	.	TGCAGTGCACGGCCGGGACTGCACACAGATACGCAGTATTTT	CSARPGLHTDTQYF